This is a list of T cell receptor beta chains from one sample in a study of identical twins. From the 5' RACE reads, TCRdb called clonotypes with MiXCR, one entry per CDR3 protein. The sample has 1.5 million to 2 million distinct CDR3 sequences; 32% are singletons. The specimen was cord blood. Receptor source: a newborn girl in good health. Each CDR3 is given with its conserved first and last residue. D genes are given only for firm matches. The size of a clone is reported for some rows only, either as once, few or many, or as a class for expanded clones.

CDR3aa: CASSPGQFYGYTF
CDR3nt: TGTGCCAGCAGTCCCGGACAGTTCTATGGCTACACCTTC
j_gene: TRBJ1-2
abundance: many
v_gene: TRBV28
d_gene: .

CDR3aa: CAISGVQGSTEAFF
CDR3nt: TGTGCCATCAGTGGGGTTCAGGGGAGCACTGAAGCTTTCTTT
j_gene: TRBJ1-1
abundance: .
v_gene: TRBV10-3
d_gene: .

CDR3aa: CSARGGTYEQYF
CDR3nt: TGCAGTGCTAGAGGAGGGACCTACGAGCAGTACTTC
j_gene: TRBJ2-7
abundance: many
v_gene: TRBV20-1
d_gene: .

CDR3aa: CASSEGRGTGVQETQYF
CDR3nt: TGTGCCAGCAGTGAAGGGCGTGGGACAGGGGTCCAAGAGACCCAGTACTTC
j_gene: TRBJ2-5
abundance: .
v_gene: TRBV6-1
d_gene: TRBD1

CDR3aa: CASSYADRGYGYTF
CDR3nt: TGTGCCAGCAGTTACGCCGACAGGGGATATGGCTACACCTTC
j_gene: TRBJ1-2
abundance: .
v_gene: TRBV6-6
d_gene: TRBD1

CDR3aa: CASSSHRDSGEQYF
CDR3nt: TGTGCCAGCAGTAGCCATCGGGACTCGGGCGAGCAGTACTTC
j_gene: TRBJ2-7
abundance: many
v_gene: TRBV28
d_gene: .

CDR3aa: CASSLVVHEGRESTDTQYF
CDR3nt: TGTGCCAGCAGCTTAGTGGTACACGAGGGGCGGGAGAGCACAGATACGCAGTATTTT
j_gene: TRBJ2-3
abundance: .
v_gene: TRBV11-2
d_gene: TRBD2

CDR3aa: CASSLAKGGLAYLNEQFF
CDR3nt: TGTGCCAGCAGCTTGGCCAAGGGGGGTCTCGCGTATCTCAATGAGCAGTTCTTC
j_gene: TRBJ2-1
abundance: .
v_gene: TRBV5-6
d_gene: .

CDR3aa: CASSRWDGTEAFF
CDR3nt: TGCGCCAGCAGCAGATGGGACGGGACTGAAGCTTTCTTT
j_gene: TRBJ1-1
abundance: .
v_gene: TRBV5-1
d_gene: .

CDR3aa: CASSPNQGQGTGGYTF
CDR3nt: TGTGCCAGCAGCCCAAATCAGGGACAGGGCACTGGAGGCTACACCTTC
j_gene: TRBJ1-2
abundance: few
v_gene: TRBV11-2
d_gene: TRBD1

CDR3aa: CASSCGSGRTYNEQFF
CDR3nt: TGTGCCAGCAGTTGCGGTAGCGGGAGGACCTACAATGAGCAGTTCTTC
j_gene: TRBJ2-1
abundance: .
v_gene: TRBV6-5
d_gene: TRBD2

CDR3aa: CASSLGGLRGTEAFF
CDR3nt: TGCGCCAGCAGCTTGGGAGGCCTCAGGGGCACTGAAGCTTTCTTT
j_gene: TRBJ1-1
abundance: .
v_gene: TRBV5-1
d_gene: .

CDR3aa: CSARVPSGSNTGELFF
CDR3nt: TGCAGTGCTAGAGTCCCTAGCGGGTCAAACACCGGGGAGCTGTTTTTT
j_gene: TRBJ2-2
abundance: few
v_gene: TRBV20-1
d_gene: TRBD2

CDR3aa: CASSDPKPSVQETQYF
CDR3nt: TGTGCCAGCAGTGACCCGAAGCCTAGCGTTCAAGAGACCCAGTACTTC
j_gene: TRBJ2-5
abundance: few
v_gene: TRBV6-1
d_gene: .

CDR3aa: CASSLEVGAGANVLTF
CDR3nt: TGCGCCAGCAGCTTGGAGGTTGGTGCTGGGGCCAACGTCCTGACTTTC
j_gene: TRBJ2-6
abundance: .
v_gene: TRBV5-1
d_gene: .

CDR3aa: CASGTTSGTTDTQYF
CDR3nt: TGTGCCAGCGGCACAACTAGCGGGACTACAGATACGCAGTATTTT
j_gene: TRBJ2-3
abundance: .
v_gene: TRBV12-3/TRBV12-4
d_gene: TRBD2

CDR3aa: CASSLFPGAGYNEQFF
CDR3nt: TGTGCCAGCAGTTTATTCCCGGGAGCAGGCTACAATGAGCAGTTCTTC
j_gene: TRBJ2-1
abundance: .
v_gene: TRBV12-3/TRBV12-4
d_gene: .

CDR3aa: CSVRDRGRGGQETQYF
CDR3nt: TGCAGCGTCCGGGACAGGGGGCGAGGGGGCCAAGAGACCCAGTACTTC
j_gene: TRBJ2-5
abundance: .
v_gene: TRBV29-1
d_gene: TRBD1

CDR3aa: CASSKRQGDQETQYF
CDR3nt: TGTGCCAGCAGCAAACGTCAGGGGGACCAAGAGACCCAGTACTTC
j_gene: TRBJ2-5
abundance: few
v_gene: TRBV21-1
d_gene: .

CDR3aa: CASSVMGHYNEQYF
CDR3nt: TGTGCCAGCAGTGTCATGGGTCACTACAATGAGCAGTACTTC
j_gene: TRBJ2-7
abundance: .
v_gene: TRBV28
d_gene: .

CDR3aa: CASSGAGTGNTDTQYF
CDR3nt: TGTGCCAGCAGCGGTGCCGGGACTGGAAACACAGATACGCAGTATTTT
j_gene: TRBJ2-3
abundance: few
v_gene: TRBV7-2
d_gene: .

CDR3aa: CASSLLGGLTYEQYF
CDR3nt: TGTGCCAGCAGTTTATTGGGGGGGTTAACCTACGAGCAGTACTTC
j_gene: TRBJ2-7
abundance: once
v_gene: TRBV12-3/TRBV12-4
d_gene: TRBD2

CDR3aa: CSARSDRGLQPQHF
CDR3nt: TGCAGTGCTAGATCGGACAGGGGACTTCAGCCCCAGCATTTT
j_gene: TRBJ1-5
abundance: .
v_gene: TRBV20-1
d_gene: TRBD1

CDR3aa: CSARDLAGWSNNEQFF
CDR3nt: TGCAGTGCTAGGGACTTAGCGGGATGGAGCAACAATGAGCAGTTCTTC
j_gene: TRBJ2-1
abundance: .
v_gene: TRBV20-1
d_gene: TRBD2

CDR3aa: CAPRDRGYNEQFF
CDR3nt: TGCGCCCCCCGGGACAGGGGGTACAATGAGCAGTTCTTC
j_gene: TRBJ2-1
abundance: few
v_gene: TRBV5-1
d_gene: TRBD1

CDR3aa: CATSDGRGSYDTQYF
CDR3nt: TGTGCCACCAGTGATGGGCGGGGTTCGTATGATACGCAGTATTTT
j_gene: TRBJ2-3
abundance: few
v_gene: TRBV24-1
d_gene: .

CDR3aa: CSGTTGNTEAFF
CDR3nt: TGCAGCGGTACGACAGGGAACACTGAAGCTTTCTTT
j_gene: TRBJ1-1
abundance: few
v_gene: TRBV29-1
d_gene: .

CDR3aa: CASSSTPHGPNSGNTIYF
CDR3nt: TGCGCCAGCAGCTCGACTCCACATGGCCCGAACTCTGGAAACACCATATATTTT
j_gene: TRBJ1-3
abundance: .
v_gene: TRBV5-1
d_gene: .

CDR3aa: CAIRVDTNQPQHF
CDR3nt: TGTGCCATCAGAGTGGACACCAATCAGCCCCAGCATTTT
j_gene: TRBJ1-5
abundance: few
v_gene: TRBV10-3
d_gene: .

CDR3aa: CASSQVGLAGGPTDTQYF
CDR3nt: TGTGCCAGCAGCCAAGTCGGACTAGCGGGGGGGCCGACAGATACGCAGTATTTT
j_gene: TRBJ2-3
abundance: few
v_gene: TRBV4-2
d_gene: TRBD2

CDR3aa: CSARRAGGNTEAFF
CDR3nt: .
j_gene: TRBJ1-1
abundance: .
v_gene: TRBV20-1
d_gene: .

CDR3aa: CASSLEAGSGSSYEQYF
CDR3nt: TGTGCCAGCAGCTTGGAGGCAGGGAGCGGGAGCTCCTACGAGCAGTACTTC
j_gene: TRBJ2-7
abundance: .
v_gene: TRBV5-6
d_gene: TRBD2

CDR3aa: CSAIGGTGPSNYGYTF
CDR3nt: TGCAGTGCTATCGGGGGGACAGGGCCCTCTAACTATGGCTACACCTTC
j_gene: TRBJ1-2
abundance: .
v_gene: TRBV20-1
d_gene: TRBD1

CDR3aa: CASKSGNQPQHF
CDR3nt: TGTGCCAGCAAATCCGGCAATCAGCCCCAGCATTTT
j_gene: TRBJ1-5
abundance: .
v_gene: TRBV28
d_gene: .

CDR3aa: CASSSSETQYF
CDR3nt: TGTGCCAGCAGTTCCTCGGAGACCCAGTACTTC
j_gene: TRBJ2-5
abundance: many
v_gene: TRBV12-3/TRBV12-4
d_gene: .

CDR3aa: CSAIKTYPTTDTQYF
CDR3nt: TGCAGTGCTATCAAGACATATCCCACCACAGATACGCAGTATTTT
j_gene: TRBJ2-3
abundance: few
v_gene: TRBV20-1
d_gene: .

CDR3aa: CATSNPRLLADEQFF
CDR3nt: TGTGCCACCAGTAATCCTCGACTCCTCGCGGATGAGCAGTTCTTC
j_gene: TRBJ2-1
abundance: .
v_gene: TRBV24-1
d_gene: .

CDR3aa: CASSPKTDSPLHF
CDR3nt: TGTGCCAGCAGCCCGAAGACAGATTCACCCCTCCACTTT
j_gene: TRBJ1-6
abundance: .
v_gene: TRBV3-1
d_gene: .

CDR3aa: CASSRRAQQETQYF
CDR3nt: TGTGCCAGCAGTCGCAGGGCTCAACAAGAGACCCAGTACTTC
j_gene: TRBJ2-5
abundance: many
v_gene: TRBV6-1
d_gene: .

CDR3aa: CASSPGRGGTYEQYF
CDR3nt: TGTGCCAGCAGTCCAGGACGCGGCGGCACCTACGAGCAGTACTTC
j_gene: TRBJ2-7
abundance: many
v_gene: TRBV6-5
d_gene: .

CDR3aa: CASSRAGGAKNIQYF
CDR3nt: TGTGCCAGCAGTCGCGCAGGGGGGGCCAAAAACATTCAGTACTTC
j_gene: TRBJ2-4
abundance: .
v_gene: TRBV28
d_gene: .

CDR3aa: CASSKGGTSGGTYNEQFF
CDR3nt: TGTGCCAGCAGCAAAGGGGGGACTAGCGGGGGCACCTACAATGAGCAGTTCTTC
j_gene: TRBJ2-1
abundance: .
v_gene: TRBV21-1
d_gene: .

CDR3aa: CASSEGQLGQSTYNEQFF
CDR3nt: TGTGCCAGCAGCGAAGGGCAATTGGGACAGTCGACCTACAATGAGCAGTTCTTC
j_gene: TRBJ2-1
abundance: .
v_gene: TRBV7-8
d_gene: TRBD1

CDR3aa: CASSADRQPQHF
CDR3nt: TGTGCCAGCAGTGCTGACAGGCAGCCCCAGCATTTT
j_gene: TRBJ1-5
abundance: .
v_gene: TRBV6-1
d_gene: .

CDR3aa: CAISAGTGYSGYTF
CDR3nt: TGTGCCATCAGCGCCGGGACAGGGTATTCTGGCTACACCTTC
j_gene: TRBJ1-2
abundance: few
v_gene: TRBV10-3
d_gene: TRBD1

CDR3aa: CASSLPSMQSSHRLFF
CDR3nt: TGTGCCAGCAGTTTACCCTCAATGCAGAGTTCACACAGACTGTTTTTT
j_gene: TRBJ1-4
abundance: few
v_gene: TRBV12-3/TRBV12-4
d_gene: .